This TCR beta chain was sequenced for a study of control samples from healthy donors and cancer patients. Germline V gives CDR1 LNHDA, CDR2 SQIVND (reference sequence). The CDR3 runs 16 residues. V gave up 3 bases and J gave up 8 bases; unmatched junction bases: 13. Using immunoSEQ multiplex PCR, the repertoire was profiled, and TCRdb retains in-frame clones only, with some absent. Seen here are 400,000 to 500,000 clones, over 75% observed once, and the top ten hold 5.5% to 7.5%. This receptor was taken from a man between 40 and 49 years old with head and neck cancer. Specimen: PBMCs. This rearrangement joins TRBV19 to TRBJ2-3, with 8 bases identical to TRBD1. CDR3 sequence: CASSIFSGQAQGTQYF. The DNA for the CDR3 is TGTGCCAGTAGTATCTTTTCGGGACAGGCCCAAGGTACGCAGTATTTT.